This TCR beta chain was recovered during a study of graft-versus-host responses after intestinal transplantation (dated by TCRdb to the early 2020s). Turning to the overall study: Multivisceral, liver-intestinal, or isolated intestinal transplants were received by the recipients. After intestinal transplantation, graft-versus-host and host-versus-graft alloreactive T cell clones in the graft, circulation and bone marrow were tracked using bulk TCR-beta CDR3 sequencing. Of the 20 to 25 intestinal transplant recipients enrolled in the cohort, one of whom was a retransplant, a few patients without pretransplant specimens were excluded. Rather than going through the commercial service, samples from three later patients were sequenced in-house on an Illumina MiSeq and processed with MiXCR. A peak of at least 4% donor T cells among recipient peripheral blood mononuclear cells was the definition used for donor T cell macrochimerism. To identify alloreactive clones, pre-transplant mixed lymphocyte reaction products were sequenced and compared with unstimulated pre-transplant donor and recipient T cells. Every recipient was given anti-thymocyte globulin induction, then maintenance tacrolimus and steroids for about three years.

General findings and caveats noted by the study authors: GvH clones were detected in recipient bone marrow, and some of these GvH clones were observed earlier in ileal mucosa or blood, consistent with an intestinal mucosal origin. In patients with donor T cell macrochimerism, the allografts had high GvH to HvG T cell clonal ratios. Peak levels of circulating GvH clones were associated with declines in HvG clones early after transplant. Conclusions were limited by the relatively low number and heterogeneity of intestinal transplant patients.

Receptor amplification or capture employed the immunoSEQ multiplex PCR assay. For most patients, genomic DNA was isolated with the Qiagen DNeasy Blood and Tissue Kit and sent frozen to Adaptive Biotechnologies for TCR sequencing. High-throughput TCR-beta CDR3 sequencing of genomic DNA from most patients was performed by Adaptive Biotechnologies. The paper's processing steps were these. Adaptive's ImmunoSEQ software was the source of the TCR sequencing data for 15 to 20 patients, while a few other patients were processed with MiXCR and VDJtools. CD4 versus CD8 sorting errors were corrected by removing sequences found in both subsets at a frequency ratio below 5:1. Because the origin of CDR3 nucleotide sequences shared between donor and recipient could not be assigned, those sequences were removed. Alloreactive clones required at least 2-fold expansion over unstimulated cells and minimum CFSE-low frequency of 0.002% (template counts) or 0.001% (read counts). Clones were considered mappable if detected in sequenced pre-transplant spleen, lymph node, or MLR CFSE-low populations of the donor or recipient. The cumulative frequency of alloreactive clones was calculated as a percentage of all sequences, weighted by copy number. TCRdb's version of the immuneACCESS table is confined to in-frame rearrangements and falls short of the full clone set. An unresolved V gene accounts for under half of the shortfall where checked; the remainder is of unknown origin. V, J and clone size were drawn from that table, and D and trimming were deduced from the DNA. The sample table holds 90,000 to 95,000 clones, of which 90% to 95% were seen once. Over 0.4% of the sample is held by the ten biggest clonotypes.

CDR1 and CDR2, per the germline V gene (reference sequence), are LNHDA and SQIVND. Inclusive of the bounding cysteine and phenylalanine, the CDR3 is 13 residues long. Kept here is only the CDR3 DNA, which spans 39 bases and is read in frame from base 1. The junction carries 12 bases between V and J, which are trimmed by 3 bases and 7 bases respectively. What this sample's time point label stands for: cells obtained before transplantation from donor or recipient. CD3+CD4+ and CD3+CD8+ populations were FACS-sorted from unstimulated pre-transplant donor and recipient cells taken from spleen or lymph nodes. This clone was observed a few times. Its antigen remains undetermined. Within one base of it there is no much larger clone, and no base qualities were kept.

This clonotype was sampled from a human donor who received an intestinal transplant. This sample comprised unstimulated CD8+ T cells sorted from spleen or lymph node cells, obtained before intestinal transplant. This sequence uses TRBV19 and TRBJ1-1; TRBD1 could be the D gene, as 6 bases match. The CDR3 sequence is CASSMRGLDEAFF. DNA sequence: TGTGCCAGTAGTATGCGGGGGCTGGATGAAGCTTTCTTT.